In its sample, the clone carrying this TCR beta chain was seen once. What it recognizes is unknown. The record originates from a study of CD8+ T cells in alopecia areata. General study findings and limits: Clonality in lesional scalp, especially alopecia totalis/universalis, exceeded that of normal scalp.

Following extraction, RNA underwent reverse transcription to cDNA, which served as the sequencing template. TCRdb keeps only in-frame clones here, not all; method: immunoSEQ multiplex PCR. The repertoire holds about 140,000 clones, around 60% seen once, with under 6.5% in the top ten. Trimming took 8 bases from V and 8 from J; bases not matched to a gene: 12. Germline CDR1 reads LNHDA; CDR2 reads SQIVND (reference sequence). This CDR3 comprises 14 residues. The rearrangement uses TRBV19 and TRBJ2-1, with TRBD2 matching 7 bases. Sequenced material: CD4+ T cells sorted from blood, taken at week 0. The receptor comes from a human donor with alopecia areata. The CDR3 region is CASATGTTWDEQFF. In nucleotides, the CDR3 is TGTGCCAGTGCCACCGGGACTACATGGGATGAGCAGTTCTTC.